Included here is one T cell receptor (beta chain) sequence, with context. No antigen is known for it. Base qualities were left out, and no much larger clone turns up one base away. The data were obtained in a study of T cells in localized non-small cell lung cancer (dated by TCRdb to 2020 to 2021). About the investigation overall: Comparing tumors with uninvolved tumor-adjacent lungs, the study looked at the T cell repertoires of around 250 patients with early-stage NSCLC. The cohort was made up of fewer than 250 treatment-naive NSCLC patients whose localized lung tumors had been resected. NSCLC patients had a mean age of roughly 66 years, and more than 120 were male and 107 female. What the research found in general, with its limitations: A median of about 50 of the top 100 tumor clones turned up in the paired uninvolved adjacent lung, and around 27 of those clones also ranked among the top 100 of that same adjacent lung. Multi-region tumor sequencing was not performed, so intratumor heterogeneity could not be excluded. Uninvolved tumor-adjacent lung showed the highest T cell clonality, higher than tumor, which suggests more focused antigenic responses in the adjacent lung. Longer overall survival was associated with higher T cell density in blood, whereas shorter survival was associated with higher clonality in adjacent lung. Because of the exploratory design, TCR variables were selected using unadjusted p-values without false-discovery rate correction.

TCR beta CDR3 regions were sequenced from DNA using the immunoSEQ Assay. In the source study's methods: T cell density was computed as TCR beta template counts normalized to usable DNA estimated by amplifying housekeeping genes. The preseqR package was used to estimate richness by extrapolating to 400,000 templates for PBMC samples and to 120,000 templates for tissue samples. Clonality was taken to be one minus Pielou's evenness. To identify tissue-enriched TCRs, differential abundance testing was run on productive amino-acid clonotypes with a minimum total count of 5 and an alpha of 0.1. Repertoire overlap between compartments was quantified with the Jaccard Index and Morisita Overlap Index. GLIPH grouped TCR beta CDR3s together with public tetramer-defined viral CDR3s, and a viral motif had to include at least three viral sequences and also show V-gene enrichment. As stored in TCRdb, this immuneACCESS dataset retains in-frame rearrangements with V and J assigned. A fraction of the clones does not appear; measured against another copy, unresolved V genes explain less than half of the discrepancy, and the remainder lacks a known reason. That table gives V, J and clone size, and the DNA gave D and trimming. The sample includes around 35,000 clones, with 93% observed a single time. The ten largest clones represent roughly 8.2% of the sample.

The cysteine opens and the phenylalanine closes a CDR3 of 15 amino acids. Here the CDR3 DNA is all that survives: 45 bases in frame from base 1. Sequences KGHSH (CDR1) and LQKENI (CDR2) are obtained from the germline V gene. Trimming takes 0 bases from V and 4 bases from J, and the germline ends sit 12 bases apart. At diagnosis, tumor, uninvolved tumor-adjacent lung and peripheral blood were collected and then preserved as a mix of FFPE and fresh-frozen material. For TCR repertoire profiling, the blood samples were analyzed as peripheral blood mononuclear cells. The sequence was obtained from a female donor older than 55 with stage I lung adenocarcinoma. The source was peripheral blood, collected before any cancer treatment. This chain joins TRBV18 to TRBJ2-5, with TRBD1 as a weak D call on 5 bases. The bases read TGTGCCAGCTCACCACCGTGGGGCCAGGGAGAGACCCAGTACTTC. This yields the protein CASSPPWGQGETQYF.